This T cell receptor beta chain was obtained from a study of cytomegalovirus exposure and HLA in healthy donors. General study results and limits: Links to common viral pathogens appeared, in a later analysis, for several of the most significant clusters. One variant, a missense change in DCLRE1C, was linked in a later analysis to TCR beta V- and J-gene trimming. The likely explanation for a cluster of highly shared sequence variants was sequencing artifact. Rare TCR sequences dominated, though some public TCRs recurred in many donors.

The primer mix had 60 Vbeta and 13 Jbeta primers. TCRdb's copy holds only in-frame clones and misses some; the assay was immunoSEQ multiplex PCR. The table lists 95,000 to 150,000 clones. On this clone: Its matching antigen is unknown.

The TCR was taken from a man between 18 and 35 years old in good health and CMV-seronegative. What was sequenced was PBMCs.

This CDR3 is CASSPPGQGLVYGYTF. The CDR3 DNA follows: TGTGCCAGTAGTCCCCCGGGACAGGGGCTTGTCTATGGCTACACCTTC. This sequence joins TRBV19 and TRBJ1-2; 10 bases map to TRBD1. CDR1 and CDR2 (germline): LNHDA, SQIVND (reference sequence). The CDR3 totals 16 residues. V was clipped by 5 bases and J by 4 bases; unmatched bases: 10.